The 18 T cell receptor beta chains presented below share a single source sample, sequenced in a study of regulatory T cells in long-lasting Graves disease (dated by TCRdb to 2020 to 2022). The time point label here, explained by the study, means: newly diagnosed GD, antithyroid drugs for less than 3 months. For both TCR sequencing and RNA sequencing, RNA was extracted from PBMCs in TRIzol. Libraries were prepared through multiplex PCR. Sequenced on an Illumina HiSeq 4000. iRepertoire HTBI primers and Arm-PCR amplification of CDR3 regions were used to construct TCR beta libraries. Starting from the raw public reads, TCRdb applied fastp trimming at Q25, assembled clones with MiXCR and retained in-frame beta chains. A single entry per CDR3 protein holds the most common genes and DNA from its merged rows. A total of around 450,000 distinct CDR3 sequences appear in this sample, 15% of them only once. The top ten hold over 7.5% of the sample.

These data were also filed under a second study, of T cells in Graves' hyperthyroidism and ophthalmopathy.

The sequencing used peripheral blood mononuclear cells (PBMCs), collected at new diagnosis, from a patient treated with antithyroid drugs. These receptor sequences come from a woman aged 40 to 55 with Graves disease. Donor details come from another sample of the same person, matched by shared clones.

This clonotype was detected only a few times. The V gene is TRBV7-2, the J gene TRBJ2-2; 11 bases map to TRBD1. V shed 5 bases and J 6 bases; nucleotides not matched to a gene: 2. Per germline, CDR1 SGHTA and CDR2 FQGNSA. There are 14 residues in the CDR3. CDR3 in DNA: TGTGCCAGCAGCCGGGGACAGGGGGCCGGGGAGCTGTTTTTT. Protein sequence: CASSRGQGAGELFF.

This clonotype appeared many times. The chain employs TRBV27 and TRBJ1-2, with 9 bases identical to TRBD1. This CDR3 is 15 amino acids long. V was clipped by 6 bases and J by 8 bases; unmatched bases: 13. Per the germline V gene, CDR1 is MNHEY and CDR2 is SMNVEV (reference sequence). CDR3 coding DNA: TGTGCCAGCAGAACTCCGGGACAGGGATATTGGGGCTACACCTTC. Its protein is CASRTPGQGYWGYTF.

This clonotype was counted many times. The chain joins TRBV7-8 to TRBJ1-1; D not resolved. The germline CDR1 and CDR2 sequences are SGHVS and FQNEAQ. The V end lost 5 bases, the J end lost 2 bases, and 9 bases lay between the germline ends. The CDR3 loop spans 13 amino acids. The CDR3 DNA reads TGTGCCAGCAGCCTAATCCCTAACACTGAAGCTTTCTTT. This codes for CASSLIPNTEAFF.

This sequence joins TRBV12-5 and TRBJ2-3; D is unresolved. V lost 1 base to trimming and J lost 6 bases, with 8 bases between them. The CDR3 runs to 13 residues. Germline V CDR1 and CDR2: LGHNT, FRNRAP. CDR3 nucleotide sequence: TGTGCTAGTGGTTTGGGCCTGATCGATACGCAGTATTTT. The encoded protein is CASGLGLIDTQYF.

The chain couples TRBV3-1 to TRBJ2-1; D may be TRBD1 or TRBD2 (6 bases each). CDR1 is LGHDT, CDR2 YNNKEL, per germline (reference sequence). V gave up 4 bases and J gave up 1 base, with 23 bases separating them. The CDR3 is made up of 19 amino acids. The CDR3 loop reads CASSRRTDYTGRSYNEQFF. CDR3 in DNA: TGTGCCAGCAGCCGGCGAACTGATTACACAGGGAGGTCCTACAATGAGCAGTTCTTC.

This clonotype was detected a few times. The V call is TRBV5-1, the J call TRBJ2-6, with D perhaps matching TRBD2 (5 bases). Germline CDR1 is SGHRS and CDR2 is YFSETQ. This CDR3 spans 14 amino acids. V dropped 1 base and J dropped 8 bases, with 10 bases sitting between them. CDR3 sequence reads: CASSLFGVTNVLTF. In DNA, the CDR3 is TGCGCCAGCAGCTTGTTCGGGGTAACCAACGTCCTGACTTTC.

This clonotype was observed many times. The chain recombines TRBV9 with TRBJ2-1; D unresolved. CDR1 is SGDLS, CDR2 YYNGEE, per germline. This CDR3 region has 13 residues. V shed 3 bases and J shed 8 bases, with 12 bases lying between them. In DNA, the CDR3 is TGTGCCAGCAGCGCCTTCACAAGGGATGAGCAGTTCTTC. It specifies CASSAFTRDEQFF. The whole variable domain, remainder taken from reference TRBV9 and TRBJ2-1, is DSGVTQTPKHLITATGQRVTLRCSPRSGDLSVYWYQQSLDQGLQFLIQYYNGEERAKGNILERFSAQQFPDLHSELNLSSLELGDSALYFCASSAFTRDEQFFGPGTRLTVL.

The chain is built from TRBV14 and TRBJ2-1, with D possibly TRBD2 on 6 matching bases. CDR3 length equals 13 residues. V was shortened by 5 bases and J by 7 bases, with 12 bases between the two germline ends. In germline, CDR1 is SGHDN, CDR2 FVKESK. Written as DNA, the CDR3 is TGTGCCAGCAGCATGGCGGGATTGAATGAGCAGTTCTTC. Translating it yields CASSMAGLNEQFF.

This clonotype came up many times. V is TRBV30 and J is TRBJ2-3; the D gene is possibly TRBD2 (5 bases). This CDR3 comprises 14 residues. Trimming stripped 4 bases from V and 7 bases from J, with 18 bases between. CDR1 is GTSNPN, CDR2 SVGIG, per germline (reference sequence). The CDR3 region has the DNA TGTGCCTGGATAGGACTCCGGTGGGGAAATACGCAGTATTTT. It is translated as CAWIGLRWGNTQYF.

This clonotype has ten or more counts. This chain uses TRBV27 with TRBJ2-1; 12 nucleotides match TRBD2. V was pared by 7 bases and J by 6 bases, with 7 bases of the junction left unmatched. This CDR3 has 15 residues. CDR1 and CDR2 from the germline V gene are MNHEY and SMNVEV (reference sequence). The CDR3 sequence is CASTLTSGSFNEQFF. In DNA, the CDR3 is TGTGCCAGCACCCTGACTAGCGGGAGCTTCAATGAGCAGTTCTTC.

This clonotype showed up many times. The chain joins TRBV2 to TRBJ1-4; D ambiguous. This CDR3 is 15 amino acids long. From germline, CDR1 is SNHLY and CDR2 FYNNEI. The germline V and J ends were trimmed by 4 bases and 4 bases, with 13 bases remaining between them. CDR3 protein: CASSGEESNNEKLFF. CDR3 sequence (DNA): TGTGCCAGCAGTGGGGAGGAGTCCAATAATGAAAAACTGTTTTTT. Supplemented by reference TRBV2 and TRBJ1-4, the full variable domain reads EPEVTQTPSHQVTQMGQEVILRCVPISNHLYFYWYRQILGQKVEFLVSFYNNEISEKSEIFDDQFSVERPDGSNFTLKIRSTKLEDSAMYFCASSGEESNNEKLFFGSGTQLSVL.

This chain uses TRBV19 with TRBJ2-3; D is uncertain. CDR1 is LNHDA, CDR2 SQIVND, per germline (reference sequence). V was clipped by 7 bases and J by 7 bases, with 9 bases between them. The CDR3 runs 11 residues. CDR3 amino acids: CASIDDYTQYF. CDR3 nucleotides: TGTGCCAGTATTGATGATTATACGCAGTATTTT.

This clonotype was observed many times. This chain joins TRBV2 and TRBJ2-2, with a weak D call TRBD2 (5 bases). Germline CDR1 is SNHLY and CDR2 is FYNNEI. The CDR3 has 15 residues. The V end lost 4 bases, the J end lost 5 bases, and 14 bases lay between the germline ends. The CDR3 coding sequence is TGTGCCAGCAGTGCCGGCGGACTGGTGACCGGGGAGCTGTTTTTT. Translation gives CASSAGGLVTGELFF.

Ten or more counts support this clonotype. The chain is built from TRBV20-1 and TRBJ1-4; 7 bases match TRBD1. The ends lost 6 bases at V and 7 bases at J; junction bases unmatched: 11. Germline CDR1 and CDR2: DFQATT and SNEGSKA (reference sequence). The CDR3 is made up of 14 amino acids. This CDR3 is CSAIDRVRSEKLFF. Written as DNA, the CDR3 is TGCAGTGCAATAGACAGGGTTCGCAGTGAAAAACTGTTTTTT.

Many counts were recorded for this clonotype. The CDR3 spells CASSPDSYNSPLHF. Written as DNA, the CDR3 is TGTGCCAGCAGCCCCGACAGTTATAATTCACCCCTCCACTTT. V and J are TRBV7-9 and TRBJ1-6, with D perhaps TRBD1 (5 bases). Trimming stripped 5 bases from V and 4 bases from J, with 9 bases between. The length of the CDR3 is 14 residues. Germline V gene sequence: CDR1 SEHNR, CDR2 FQNEAQ (reference sequence).

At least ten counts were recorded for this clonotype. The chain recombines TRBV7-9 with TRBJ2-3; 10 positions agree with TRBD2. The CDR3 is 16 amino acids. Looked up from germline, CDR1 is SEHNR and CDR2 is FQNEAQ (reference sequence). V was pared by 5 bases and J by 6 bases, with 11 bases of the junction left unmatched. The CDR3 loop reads CASSQGLAAEVDTQYF. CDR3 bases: TGTGCCAGCAGCCAAGGACTAGCGGCCGAGGTGGATACGCAGTATTTT.

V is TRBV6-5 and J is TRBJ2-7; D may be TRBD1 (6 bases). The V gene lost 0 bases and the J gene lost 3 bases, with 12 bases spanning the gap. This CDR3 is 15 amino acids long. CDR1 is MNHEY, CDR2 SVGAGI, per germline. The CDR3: CASSYSGGQIYEQYF. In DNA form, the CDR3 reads TGTGCCAGCAGTTACTCGGGCGGACAGATCTACGAGCAGTACTTC.

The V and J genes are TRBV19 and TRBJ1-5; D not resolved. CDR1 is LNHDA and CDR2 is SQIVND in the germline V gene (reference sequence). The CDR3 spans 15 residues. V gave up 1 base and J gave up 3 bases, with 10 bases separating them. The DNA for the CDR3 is TGTGCCAGTAGTATAGGAGGGTTAGTCAATCAGCCCCAGCATTTT. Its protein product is CASSIGGLVNQPQHF.